The 4 T cell receptor beta chains presented below share a single source sample, sequenced in a study of T cell repertoires in cytomegalovirus infection. Antigen specificity for these receptors is unknown. Each CDR3 protein is one row after TCRdb ran MiXCR on the reads. This table holds around 71,000 distinct CDR3 sequences, 40% found once. The material sequenced was CD8+ T cells from cultured PBMCs, taken from culture after CMV antigen stimulation. Receptors originate from a human donor in good health (CMV status not recorded). Some clones in this sample may be carry-over from other donors' samples.

The table lists this clonotype with a few counts. The chain combines TRBV28 with TRBJ2-5; D is possibly TRBD2 (5 bases). The V gene's germline CDR1 is MDHEN and CDR2 SYDVKM. Trimming shortened V by 2 bases and J by 5 bases, and 15 bases separated the two germline ends. The CDR3 is 15 residues long. The CDR3 DNA follows: TGTGCCAGCAGTTTAGTGACGGAGGTTGGGGAGACCCAGTACTTC. Residues: CASSLVTEVGETQYF.

This clonotype was seen a few times. The chain couples TRBV27 to TRBJ1-4; 9 positions agree with TRBD1. The length of the CDR3 is 17 residues. Trimming took 1 base from V and 7 from J; bases not matched to a gene: 10. CDR1 and CDR2 from the germline V gene are MNHEY and SMNVEV (reference sequence). The CDR3 protein is CASSLFGWTGVGEKLFF. The CDR3 nucleotides read TGTGCCAGCAGTTTATTCGGGTGGACAGGGGTCGGTGAAAAACTGTTTTTT.

This clonotype came up a few times. J is TRBJ2-3 and V is TRBV7-2; 8 nucleotides align to TRBD1. J was trimmed by 7 bases and V by 5 bases; bases with no gene match: 8. CDR3 length: 14 residues. Germline V CDR1 and CDR2: SGHTA, FQGNSA. CDR3 protein: CASSPRGQGHTQYF. The CDR3 nucleotides are TGTGCCAGCAGCCCCAGAGGACAGGGCCATACGCAGTATTTT.

This clonotype was seen more than once but under ten times. This chain uses TRBV7-6 with TRBJ2-7, with 8 bases fitting TRBD1. The CDR3 has 17 amino acids. CDR1 is SGHVS and CDR2 is FNYEAQ in the germline V gene. V lost 0 bases and J lost 3; bases outside the gene matches: 10. The CDR3 region is CASSLATGGLDVYEQYF. CDR3 DNA sequence: TGTGCCAGCAGCTTAGCCACAGGGGGACTGGATGTCTACGAGCAGTACTTC.